Shown below are 18 T cell receptor beta chains from a single sample sequenced in a study of blood T cells in healthy people across ages. Alongside a J-beta primer mix, a sample-barcoded 5' primer served in a second PCR lasting roughly 6 to 11 cycles. TCRdb redid the calling of the 5' RACE reads with MiXCR, one entry per CDR3 protein. The table has just under 750,000 distinct CDR3 sequences, about 20% seen once. Sequencing was performed on blood. Receptors originate from a man aged 65 to 85 in good health.

This clonotype has only a few counts. The chain uses TRBV10-3 and TRBJ2-5; no clear D. The assigned J gene may be wrong: the sequence end matches TRBJ2-1 better. Germline V CDR1 and CDR2: ENHRY, SYGVKD. This CDR3 has 13 residues. CDR3 sequence: CAISDGPGDEQFF. The CDR3 DNA reads as TGTGCCATCAGTGACGGACCTGGCGATGAGCAGTTCTTC.

The J gene is TRBJ2-5, the V gene TRBV10-3; either TRBD1 or TRBD2 may supply D (5 bases each). This CDR3 spans 15 amino acids. Germline V gives CDR1 ENHRY, CDR2 SYGVKD. Trimming took off 4 bases at V and 2 bases at J, with 14 bases between the two ends. The CDR3 is CAISGIPGPQETQYF. The CDR3 DNA reads TGTGCCATCAGTGGAATACCGGGACCTCAAGAGACCCAGTACTTC.

The chain couples TRBV5-1 to TRBJ2-3; 8 bases match TRBD1. There are 16 residues in the CDR3. Looked up from germline, CDR1 is SGHRS and CDR2 is YFSETQ. Losses at the gene ends were 1 base for V and 1 base for J; bases not matched to a gene: 5. This CDR3 reads CASSLPTGDGTDTQYF. DNA of the CDR3: TGCGCCAGCAGCTTGCCGACAGGGGACGGCACAGATACGCAGTATTTT.

This clonotype was recorded many times. The CDR3 protein is CASSSVGRGYRDEQFF. In DNA, the CDR3 is TGTGCCAGCAGCTCCGTTGGGCGGGGGTATAGGGATGAGCAGTTCTTC. V and J are TRBV7-2 and TRBJ2-1, with 7 bases that match TRBD2. The V segment lost 4 bases and the J segment 8 bases; nucleotides outside the gene matches: 14. The CDR3 consists of 16 residues. The germline gives CDR1 SGHTA, CDR2 FQGNSA.

This clonotype appeared a few times. The V gene is TRBV6-5, the J gene TRBJ1-1, with 7 bases matching TRBD1. CDR3 length: 14 residues. Germline V gives CDR1 MNHEY, CDR2 SVGAGI. With V trimmed by 6 bases and J by 1 base, 5 bases remained unmatched. In DNA form, the CDR3 reads TGTGCCAGCAGAGAAGGGGGCAGGAACACTGAAGCTTTCTTT. Amino acid sequence: CASREGGRNTEAFF.

This clonotype was detected a few times. J is TRBJ1-4 and V is TRBV29-1, with D perhaps TRBD1 (5 bases). Trimming shortened V by 3 bases and J by 7 bases, and 15 bases separated the two germline ends. In germline, CDR1 is SQVTM, CDR2 ANQGSEA. The CDR3 has 14 amino acids. CDR3 DNA: TGCAGCGTTGATGGCGGGGGACTGGGTGAAAAACTGTTTTTT. This sequence encodes CSVDGGGLGEKLFF.

V usage is TRBV20-1 and J usage is TRBJ1-5; D may be TRBD1 (5 bases). CDR1 is DFQATT and CDR2 is SNEGSKA in the germline V gene (reference sequence). This CDR3 region has 13 residues. Trimming removed 1 base at V and 5 bases at J, with 9 bases between. For the CDR3, the DNA is TGCAGTGCTAGAGTCTGGGGGGATCAGCCCCAGCATTTT. It translates to CSARVWGDQPQHF.

This clonotype was observed a handful of times. The chain is built from TRBV11-2 and TRBJ2-2; possibly TRBD2 for D (5 bases). Germline V gene data show CDR1 as SGHAT and CDR2 as FQNNGV. V lost 5 bases, J lost 1 base, and 14 bases lay in between. The CDR3 is made up of 16 amino acids. The DNA of the CDR3 is TGTGCCAGCAGCGCACTGACCGGGAAGAACACCGGGGAGCTGTTTTTT. As protein: CASSALTGKNTGELFF.

Only a few counts were recorded for this clonotype. This chain uses TRBV20-1 with TRBJ2-3; D may be TRBD1 or TRBD2 (5 bases each). In germline, CDR1 is DFQATT, CDR2 SNEGSKA (reference sequence). The CDR3 is 11 amino acids. V lost 3 bases and J 6 bases, leaving 7 bases between the germline ends. CDR3 sequence reads: CSARGVDTQYF. CDR3 nucleotide sequence: TGCAGTGCTAGGGGGGTTGATACGCAGTATTTT.

This clonotype was seen a handful of times. The chain carries TRBV5-5 and TRBJ2-1; maybe TRBD2 (5 bases). V lost 1 base, J lost 0 bases, and 8 bases lay in between. CDR1 and CDR2 from the germline V gene are SGHKS and YYEKEE (reference sequence). The CDR3 is 15 amino acids. Here the CDR3 reads CASSLSTTSYNEQFF. CDR3 coding DNA: TGTGCCAGCAGCTTGTCGACTACCTCCTACAATGAGCAGTTCTTC. The whole variable domain, filled in from reference TRBV5-5 and TRBJ2-1, reads DAGVTQSPTHLIKTRGQQVTLRCSPISGHKSVSWYQQVLGQGPQFIFQYYEKEERGRGNFPDRFSARQFPNYSSELNVNALLLGDSALYLCASSLSTTSYNEQFFGPGTRLTVL.

Ten or more counts support this clonotype. This chain links TRBV29-1 with TRBJ2-7, with a tentative D call TRBD2 (6 bases). The CDR3 extends over 12 amino acids. V dropped 4 bases and J dropped 6 bases, with 13 bases sitting between them. Germline values: CDR1 SQVTM, CDR2 ANQGSEA. CDR3 sequence reads: CSVVGDLSEQYF. CDR3 in DNA: TGCAGCGTTGTTGGGGACTTGAGCGAGCAGTACTTC.

This clonotype showed up many times. The chain is built from TRBV7-2 and TRBJ2-7; 11 nucleotides align to TRBD2. The ends lost 6 bases at V and 4 bases at J; junction bases unmatched: 11. Germline V lookup: CDR1 SGHTA, CDR2 FQGNSA. The CDR3 consists of 16 residues. DNA of the CDR3: TGTGCCAGCAGTTACACCGGGACTAGCGGCTTTTACGAGCAGTACGTC. Encoded protein: CASSYTGTSGFYEQYV.

The rearrangement links TRBV5-1 to TRBJ2-3; possibly TRBD2 for D (6 bases). The CDR3 totals 15 residues. V lost 3 bases, J lost 1 base, and 12 bases lay in between. Germline V gene data show CDR1 as SGHRS and CDR2 as YFSETQ. The CDR3 sequence is CASSSDPSGTDTQYF. In nucleotides, the CDR3 is TGCGCCAGCAGCTCGGATCCTAGCGGCACAGATACGCAGTATTTT. Full variable domain (missing parts from reference TRBV5-1 and TRBJ2-3): KAGVTQTPRYLIKTRGQQVTLSCSPISGHRSVSWYQQTPGQGLQFLFEYFSETQRNKGNFPGRFSGRQFSNSRSEMNVSTLELGDSALYLCASSSDPSGTDTQYFGPGTRLTVL.

This clonotype was observed a few times. The chain couples TRBV20-1 to TRBJ1-5; TRBD1 is a possible D gene (5 bases). V lost 5 bases to trimming and J lost 2 bases, with 13 bases between them. The CDR3 loop spans 14 amino acids. From germline, CDR1 is DFQATT and CDR2 SNEGSKA (reference sequence). The CDR3 DNA reads as TGCAGTGCTGGGACGAAGGAGGGCAATCAGCCCCAGCATTTT. Its translation: CSAGTKEGNQPQHF.

This clonotype was counted only a few times. This chain joins TRBV7-8 and TRBJ1-4; TRBD1 agrees at 8 bases. The CDR3 sequence is 15 residues long. CDR1 is SGHVS and CDR2 is FQNEAQ in the germline V gene. V gave up 5 bases and J gave up 8 bases; unmatched junction bases: 10. The CDR3 nucleotides are TGTGCCAGCAGCACCCGGGACAGGCAAAAGGAAAAACTGTTTTTT. It yields the protein CASSTRDRQKEKLFF.

The chain employs TRBV7-8 and TRBJ1-2; no clear D. CDR1 is SGHVS and CDR2 is FQNEAQ in the germline V gene. With 6 bases removed from V and 0 bases from J, the gap between germline ends came to 11 bases. The CDR3 is made up of 14 amino acids. CDR3 loop: CASRPPSANYGYTF. DNA for the CDR3: TGTGCCAGCAGACCCCCGTCCGCTAACTATGGCTACACCTTC.

V and J are TRBV20-1 and TRBJ2-6; D remains ambiguous. The CDR3 consists of 14 residues. The germline CDR1 and CDR2 sequences are DFQATT and SNEGSKA (reference sequence). V lost 6 bases and J lost 1, with 10 bases in between. DNA of the CDR3: TGCAGTGCCCACCCGGGTTCTGGGGCCAACGTCCTGACTTTC. This codes for CSAHPGSGANVLTF.

The chain has TRBV6-1 and TRBJ2-3, with D possibly matching TRBD1 (6 bases). Looked up from germline, CDR1 is MNHNS and CDR2 is SASEGT. Trimming removed 7 bases at V and 4 bases at J, with 12 bases between. CDR3 length equals 13 residues. CDR3 sequence reads: CASKDSGADTQYF. The CDR3 nucleotides are TGTGCCAGCAAGGACAGCGGAGCAGATACGCAGTATTTT.